This T cell receptor beta chain was captured in a study of T cells in Graves' hyperthyroidism and ophthalmopathy. CDR1 and CDR2 (germline): DFQATT, SNEGSKA (reference sequence). Between the trimmed V and J ends, which lost 2 bases and 1 base, there was a span of 12 bases. The CDR3 has 14 amino acids. There were TCR beta CDR3 regions amplified from RNA transcripts. First-round RT-PCR of the TCR CDR3 relied on the HTBI primer set. TCRdb re-called the multiplex PCR reads through MiXCR, storing one row per CDR3 protein. The sample consists of hundreds of thousands of distinct CDR3 sequences, roughly 20% of them appearing once.

The chain has TRBV20-1 and TRBJ2-7, with D possibly matching TRBD2 (5 bases). Sequencing input: blood. The origin of this receptor is a man in his thirties or forties with Graves' ophthalmopathy. CDR3 in amino acids: CSARLLGGSYEQYF. The CDR3 DNA is TGCAGTGCTAGACTACTCGGAGGTTCCTACGAGCAGTACTTC.